This T cell receptor beta chain was found in a study of T-cell reconstitution after alpha-beta-depleted transplantation in children. This CDR3 region has 15 residues. V shed 5 bases, J shed 2 bases, and the junction held 5 bases outside the gene matches. Many counts were recorded for this clonotype. Unique molecular identifiers were used in preparing the TCRbeta library. One entry per CDR3 protein results from TCRdb running MiXCR on the PCR reads. This repertoire shows about 200,000 distinct CDR3 sequences, roughly 15% found once; its top ten account for roughly 13%. The TCR comes from a human donor who donated a stem cell graft to a child with acute lymphoblastic leukemia. The sample was PBMCs from the stem cell graft donor, taken from the stem cell graft. The chain links TRBV12-3 or TRBV12-4 to TRBJ2-3, with TRBD2 matching over 9 bases. CDR3 amino acids: CASSPSGANTDTQYF. As DNA, the CDR3 is TGTGCCAGCAGTCCTAGCGGGGCTAACACAGATACGCAGTATTTT.